This is a list of T cell receptor beta chains from one sample in a study of blood T cell repertoires in COVID-19. Sequencing was performed with immunoSEQ multiplex PCR; in TCRdb, only in-frame clones are kept and a portion is missing. In the table there are about 160,000 clones, roughly 90% of which are singletons. Material: peripheral blood. Every receptor here comes from a young man with COVID-19, enrolled during active disease. Each CDR3 is given without its conserved first and last residue. Each record gives: CDR3 protein, V gene.

ASSINRDEKLF TRBV19
ASSSRTSGSHEQY TRBV11-1
ASSLGAGGSYNEQF TRBV7-6
ASSLVGQSTNEKLF TRBV11-2
ASSEETLAGGLYNEQF TRBV4-3
ASRTAGGTEAF TRBV6-6
ASRPPGLASYEQY TRBV28
ASSPRGTAPTDTQY TRBV7-2
ASSRGGAYEQY TRBV3-1/TRBV3-2
ASGLSGYGYT TRBV12-5
ASSSNRDRYNEQF TRBV28
SVAPQGAGTEAF TRBV29-1
ASSSGTGEQPQH TRBV5-1
ASRRTSGSNEQY TRBV27
ASSTRASTDTQY TRBV28
ASSTESAGELF TRBV18
ASSPRTGRYPEAF TRBV28
ASSADWRVRNTGELF TRBV9
ASSVRGEGAYEQY TRBV27
ASSTRGGDVGSDTQY TRBV9
ATSRARTGTDEKLF TRBV15
AIRGQGKTGELF TRBV10-3
ASSLAGVEAF TRBV12-3/TRBV12-4
ATSDPPIAGRNEQF TRBV7-2
ASSAGGYSNQPQH TRBV2
ATEPGQYNSPLH TRBV10-3
ASSQDQGVYEQY TRBV4-3
ASSPDILIHEQY TRBV18
ASSQDARGSSGANVLT TRBV3-1/TRBV3-2
ASRSQPRTSRGHSSLH TRBV21-1
ASSPDRGNGYT TRBV7-3
ASSHVQLAGKLNEQF TRBV4-2
ASSLSGGQTYEQY TRBV5-1
ASTPFGSNTEAF TRBV19
ASSFQGLAGGGSYNEQF TRBV28
ASSLASRNTEAF TRBV7-9
ASSFRRALNERLF TRBV28
ASSKTGSNEKLF TRBV6-5
ASSELLAHTDTQY TRBV10-2
ASSESGQGEPQH TRBV6-1
ASSLGLAGVLEQF TRBV5-4
ASSPNSMVGGTEAF TRBV18